The source of this TCR beta chain is a study of shared clonotypes between healthy human individuals. The study, taken as a whole, reports: In contrast to clonotypes shared by all four donors, non-shared clonotypes had lower generation probabilities.

Worth noting for this clone: What it binds is not known.

How the authors handled the data: ImmunoSEQ supplied junction-only sequences lacking quality scores, so filtering was different. This table comes from immunoSEQ multiplex PCR, and its TCRdb copy is limited to in-frame clones, with some not included. D and trimming come from the DNA, and the V and J calls and clone size come from that table. Altogether about 2.1 million clones are present, over 85% being singletons, with the ten largest covering approximately 1.6%. The CDR3 has 14 residues. Germline V CDR1 and CDR2: SGHNT, YENEEA. V was cut by 1 base and J by 3 bases, with 7 bases left in between. Naive CD8 cells lacked CD45RO, underwent positive selection for CCR7 and left out terminally differentiated effector memory CD45RA+ cells.

Sequencing used naive CD8+ T cells from PBMCs. The rearrangement links TRBV11-3 to TRBJ2-1; D remains ambiguous. The sequence was obtained from a man in his late teens or twenties in good health. Some clones in this sample may be carry-over from other donors' samples. The CDR3 protein is CASSLGGHYNEQFF. CDR3 DNA sequence: TGTGCCAGCAGCTTAGGGGGTCACTACAATGAGCAGTTCTTC.